This TCR beta chain came from a study of Ad26.COV2.S vaccination and SARS-CoV-2 variants. A note on this clone: Antigen: not known.

Sequencing was performed with immunoSEQ multiplex PCR; in TCRdb, only in-frame clones are kept and a portion is missing. The repertoire holds about 500,000 clones, about nine tenths seen once, with roughly 1.7% in the top ten. Treatment here: 19 received Ad26.COV2.S at low or high dose, single or two shots; about 5 received placebo; per-sample allocation not given. Day 63 after the first injection of vaccine or placebo was the sampling time. General study findings and limits: It was vaccine recipients, not placebo recipients, who had the higher spike-specific TCR breadth.

Source: peripheral blood, taken in a trial of Ad26.COV2.S vaccine versus placebo. The TCR comes from a person between 18 and 65 years old who received the Ad26.COV2.S COVID-19 vaccine or a placebo.

CDR3 sequence: CASSQGLAGGPDTGELFF. The DNA for the CDR3 is TGTGCCAGCAGCCAAGGGCTAGCGGGGGGGCCGGACACCGGGGAGCTGTTTTTT. The V and J genes are TRBV3-1 (or the pseudogene TRBV3-2) and TRBJ2-2; TRBD2 matches 12 bases. Germline V gene sequence: CDR1 LGHDT, CDR2 YNNKEL (reference sequence). Trimming removed 1 base from V and 3 bases from J; junction bases left unmatched: 6. The CDR3 sequence is 18 residues long.